These T cell receptor beta chains were read from a single sample in a study of blood T cells in healthy people across ages. MiXCR, applied by TCRdb to the 5' RACE reads, yields one record per CDR3 protein. The table lists approximately 900,000 distinct CDR3 sequences, roughly 50% of them singletons, with under 15% in the top ten. The specimen was blood. These receptors all come from a man aged 25-40 years in good health. Each CDR3 is given with its conserved first and last residue.

CASSFRGGDEKLFF	TRBV12-3/TRBV12-4	TRBJ1-4
CSGAPAYEQYF	TRBV20-1	TRBJ2-7
CASSVFSGGADEQYF	TRBV10-2	TRBJ2-5
CASRWTGGGGYTF	TRBV27	TRBJ1-2
CASRRNADTQYF	TRBV6-1	TRBJ2-3
CASSSRDSGNQPQHF	TRBV3-1	TRBJ1-5
CSVWSPDEQYF	TRBV29-1	NA
CASSQELAGGPGGANVLTF	TRBV4-2	TRBJ2-6
CASSVGPGETQYF	TRBV9	TRBJ2-5
CASSDDTGPNPTDTQYF	TRBV27	TRBJ2-3
CASSGGYSGNTIYF	TRBV7-9	TRBJ1-3
CASSLGEEGTGIPHEQYF	TRBV7-2	NA
CANKPGYEEQYF	TRBV6-1	TRBJ2-5
CASSYSGRGLEEQYF	TRBV6-5	TRBJ2-7
CASSQDLGGPYNEQFF	TRBV4-2	TRBJ2-1
CASSPVAGNTDTQYF	TRBV4-2	TRBJ2-3
CASSKGQGSYNEQFF	TRBV2	TRBJ2-1
CASSYGGGHYEQYF	TRBV5-6	NA
CASSRTGNYEQYF	TRBV5-1	TRBJ2-7
CASSLITRAGEDTQYF	TRBV4-2	TRBJ2-3
CAMGLAIDEQFF	TRBV10-3	TRBJ2-1
CASSPLSGGANEQFF	TRBV27	TRBJ2-1
CASSGISGGGQETQYF	TRBV9	TRBJ2-5
CASSSGTGQGSNEQFF	TRBV5-4	TRBJ2-1
CAGSQGGQYYEQYF	TRBV3-1	TRBJ2-7
CAISESGTGPSYEQYF	TRBV10-3	TRBJ2-7
CSADRGWDSPLHF	TRBV20-1	TRBJ1-6
CSARGAVASYEQYF	TRBV20-1	TRBJ2-7
CASSRGPEQFF	TRBV14	TRBJ2-1
CASSLPMGSTDTQYF	TRBV5-6	TRBJ2-3
CASRLSQGSEQYF	TRBV27	TRBJ2-7
CASTKGDGPYNEQFF	TRBV9	TRBJ2-1
CASSSRQNQETQYF	TRBV5-1	TRBJ2-5
CSARVDTGELFF	TRBV20-1	TRBJ2-2
CASGAVGRDEQFF	TRBV5-6	TRBJ2-1
CARDRLASGAYNEQFF	TRBV7-9	TRBJ2-1
CSARDRDSLYGQYF	TRBV20-1	TRBJ2-4
CASSVTSGSYNEQFF	TRBV9	TRBJ2-1
CASSLESRGLDQPQHF	TRBV7-6	TRBJ1-5
CASSQEFPDRSGYTF	TRBV4-1	TRBJ1-2
CATSRDLSGTGIYEQYF	TRBV15	TRBJ2-7
CASSLAIGTGEKLFF	TRBV5-1	TRBJ1-4
CSASLGRATEAFF	TRBV20-1	TRBJ1-1
CSAITPGLEAATQYF	TRBV20-1	TRBJ2-3
CTAGTGSTDTQYF	TRBV3-1	TRBJ2-3
CASSLATTGEANYGYTF	TRBV5-1	TRBJ1-2
CSTRQGNEQFF	TRBV29-1	TRBJ2-1
CSAREGLTYGYTF	TRBV20-1	TRBJ1-2
CNARSTRAGATHEQYF	TRBV20-1	NA
CSAPHSTNEKLFF	TRBV20-1	TRBJ1-4
CASSLWGGINEQFF	TRBV7-9	TRBJ2-1
CASSVALGLGDEQYF	TRBV9	NA
CASSGLGSYEQYF	TRBV3-1	NA
CSATKRGGTDTQYF	TRBV20-1	TRBJ2-3